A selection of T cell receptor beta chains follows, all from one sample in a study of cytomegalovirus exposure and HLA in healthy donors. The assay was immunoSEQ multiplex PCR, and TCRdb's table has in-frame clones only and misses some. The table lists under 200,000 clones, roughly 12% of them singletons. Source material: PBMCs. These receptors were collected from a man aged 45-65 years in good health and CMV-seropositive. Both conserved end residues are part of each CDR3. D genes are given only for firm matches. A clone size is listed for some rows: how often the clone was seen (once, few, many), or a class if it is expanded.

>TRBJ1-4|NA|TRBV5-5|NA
CASSSEGEGEKLFF
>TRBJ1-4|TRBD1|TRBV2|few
CAMGQGAEKLFF
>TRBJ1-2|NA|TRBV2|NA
CASFLGGDFYGYTF
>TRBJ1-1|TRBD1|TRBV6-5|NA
CASRLDRVGGTEAFF
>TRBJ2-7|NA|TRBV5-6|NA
CASSLVTGPAGNEQYF
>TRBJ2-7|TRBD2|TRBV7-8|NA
CASSLSGGSYEQYF
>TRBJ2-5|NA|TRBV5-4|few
CASSLDREETQYF
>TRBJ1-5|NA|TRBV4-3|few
CASSRQRRSDQPQHF
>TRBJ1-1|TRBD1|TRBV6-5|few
CASSQGQGTEAFF
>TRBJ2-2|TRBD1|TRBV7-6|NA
CASNHGTDELFF
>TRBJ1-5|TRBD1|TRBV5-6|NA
CASSQTGTGYEQPQHF
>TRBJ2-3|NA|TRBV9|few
CASSLGSGTPANTQYF
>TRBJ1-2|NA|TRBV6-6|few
CASSPFEGYGYTF
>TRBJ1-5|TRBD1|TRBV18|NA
CASSRISGTEVRQPQHF
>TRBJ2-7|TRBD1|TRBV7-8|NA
CASSAGTGWYEQYF
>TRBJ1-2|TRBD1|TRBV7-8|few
CASSLGQGNFGYTF
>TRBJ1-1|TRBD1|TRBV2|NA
CASSTRTGSNTGAFF
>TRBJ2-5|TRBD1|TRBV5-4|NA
CASSRGQGAGETQYF
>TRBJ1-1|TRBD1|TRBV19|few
CASSTYGQGLTEAFF
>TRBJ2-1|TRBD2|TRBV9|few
CASSAGLAAYNEQFF
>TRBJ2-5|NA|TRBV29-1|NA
CSVEQGTETQYF
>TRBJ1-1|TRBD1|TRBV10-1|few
CASSRTGNTEAFF
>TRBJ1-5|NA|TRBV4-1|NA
CASSHDGQVNQHQHF
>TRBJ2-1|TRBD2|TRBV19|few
CASSIAPAGFYNEQFF
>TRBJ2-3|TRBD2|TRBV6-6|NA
CASFPTSGFTDTQYF
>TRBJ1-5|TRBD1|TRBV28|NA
CASSLVGQGASQPQHF
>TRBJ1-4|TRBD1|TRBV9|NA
CASSVQTGRANEKLFF
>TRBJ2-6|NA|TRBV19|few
CASSPSGTGANVLTF
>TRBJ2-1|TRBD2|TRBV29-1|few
CSVEVTGGGEQFF
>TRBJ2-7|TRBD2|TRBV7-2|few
CASSVGLAGGEQYF
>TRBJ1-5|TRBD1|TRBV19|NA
CASSAGQALMEPQHF
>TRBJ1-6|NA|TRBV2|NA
CASRLYNSPLHF
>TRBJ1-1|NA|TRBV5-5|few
CASSLGARGNTEAFF
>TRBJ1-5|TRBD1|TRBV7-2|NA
CASSSTGVSSNQPQHF
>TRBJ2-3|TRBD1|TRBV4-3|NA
CASSQDRGPTDTQYF
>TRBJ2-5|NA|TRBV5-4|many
CASSLAGTSQETQYF
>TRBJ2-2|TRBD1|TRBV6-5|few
CASRNTGANTGELFF
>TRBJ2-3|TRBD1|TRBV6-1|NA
CASSEPTGYADTQYF
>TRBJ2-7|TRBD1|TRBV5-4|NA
CASSLDRGGEQYF
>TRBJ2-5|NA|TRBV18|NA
CASSPTREAIGETQYF
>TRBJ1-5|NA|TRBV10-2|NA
CASSEPTGGSNQPQHF
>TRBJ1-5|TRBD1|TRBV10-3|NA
CAISGQGADQPQHF
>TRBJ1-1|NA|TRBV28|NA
CASRSLGGVGTEAFF
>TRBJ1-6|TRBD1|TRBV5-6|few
CASSPETGDNSPLHF
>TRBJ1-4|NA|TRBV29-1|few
CSVTSWGPEKLFF
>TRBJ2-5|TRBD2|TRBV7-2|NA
CASSSGLAGGRETQYF
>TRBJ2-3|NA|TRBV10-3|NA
CAISGRAGSGRSADTQYF
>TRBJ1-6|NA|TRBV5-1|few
CASSLTSGPYNSPLHF
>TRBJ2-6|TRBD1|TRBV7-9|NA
CASSPTGAFSGANVLTF